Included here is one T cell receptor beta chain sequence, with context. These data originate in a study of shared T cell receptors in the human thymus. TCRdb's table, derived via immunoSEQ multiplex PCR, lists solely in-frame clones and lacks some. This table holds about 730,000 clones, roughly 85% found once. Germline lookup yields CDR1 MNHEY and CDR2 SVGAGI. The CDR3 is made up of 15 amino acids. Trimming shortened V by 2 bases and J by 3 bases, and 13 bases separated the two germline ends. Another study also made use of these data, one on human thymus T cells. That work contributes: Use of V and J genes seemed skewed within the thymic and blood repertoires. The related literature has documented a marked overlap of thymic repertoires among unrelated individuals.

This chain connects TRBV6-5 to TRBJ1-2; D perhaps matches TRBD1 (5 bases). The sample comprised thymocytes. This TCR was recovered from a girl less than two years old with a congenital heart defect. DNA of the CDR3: TGTGCCAGCAGTTACAAGGACATGATGCACTATGGCTACACCTTC. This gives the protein CASSYKDMMHYGYTF.